This T cell receptor (beta chain) was sequenced during a study of long-term antiretroviral therapy in people with HIV. Study-wide background: The earliest samples predate the 2015 immediate-ART recommendation by about a decade.

Findings of the study overall: The study lacked data on ART adherence, viral resistance or therapy changes.

Survey-level immunoSEQ v3.0 assays were run. For every sample, sequencing targeted about 35,000-55,000 T-cell genomes. Repertoires were generated with immunoSEQ multiplex PCR, while TCRdb's copy carries only in-frame clones and drops some. Here the sample spans about 22,000 clones, 65% to 90% being singletons. Remarks on this clone: Its antigen is not identified.

Trimming removed 4 bases at V and 3 bases at J, with 7 bases between. The CDR3 is 12 residues long. Germline values: CDR1 SQVTM, CDR2 ANQGSEA. Treated in the United States were all of the participants with HIV. The TCR originated in a woman aged 30 to 39 with HIV. This rearrangement joins TRBV29-1 to TRBJ1-5; D is uncertain. The material sequenced was unsorted PBMCs, taken 1.8 years before starting antiretroviral therapy. CDR3 region: CSVGGFNQPQHF. The DNA for the CDR3 is TGCAGCGTTGGGGGATTCAATCAGCCCCAGCATTTT.